Listed below are T cell receptor beta chains from one sample, sequenced in a study of blood T cell repertoires in COVID-19. Assay: immunoSEQ multiplex PCR; the TCRdb copy retains only in-frame clones and omits some. The sample lists about 80,000 clones; around 80% were seen once. Source material: peripheral blood. Every receptor here comes from a human donor in a cohort sampled during active COVID-19. The conserved cysteine and the conserved F or W are not part of the CDR3 here.

cdr3_length	v_call	cdr3_aa
18	TRBV28	ASSLGLGMAGGPREETQY
13	TRBV7-2	ASSLDRGSGNTIY
12	TRBV11-2	ASSPGGPQNEQF
15	TRBV18	ASSAYLAGADTGELF
13	TRBV10-2	ASRSLAGLTDTQY
11	TRBV10-1	AIFRDRVGEQY
12	TRBV7-2	ASSPGTGHYEQY
12	TRBV15	ATSRVYGDYEQY
11	TRBV30	AWKRWRHNEQF
9	TRBV28	ASGEVDTIY
11	TRBV9	ASSAQGPYEQY
15	TRBV18	ASSPLTGRAGTGELF
13	TRBV28	ASRLAGALWETQY
13	TRBV5-1	ASSLGAGTYNEQF
11	TRBV18	ASSVQGNQPQH
13	TRBV2	ASSPDSFPNQPQH
13	TRBV19	ASSARDRANQPQH
9	TRBV28	ASRSQGPAF
12	TRBV9	ASSPSGGEETQY
11	TRBV2	ASSLQGDYEQY
16	TRBV12-5	ASGLAGLATPSTDTQY
13	TRBV7-6	ASGTTGASYNEQF
13	TRBV3-1/TRBV3-2	ASTRDRLNTGELF
13	TRBV14	ASSPWTGGYNEQF
13	TRBV2	ASSGGIGGDEKLF
11	TRBV28	ASSPANLKGYT
13	TRBV9	ASSVDGGGADTQY
11	TRBV12-3/TRBV12-4	ASLRDRQNGYT
14	TRBV28	ASRSGTGGGSQPQH
14	TRBV5-1	ASSLGTVPRDQPQH
13	TRBV3-1/TRBV3-2	ASSNRDRGLETQY
15	TRBV27	ASSSFGTSGETGTQY
12	TRBV18	ASSRDRGNEKLF
11	TRBV5-1	ASSQQGPYEQY
9	TRBV7-6	ASSAGLEAF
12	TRBV7-8	ASSLGTGLNEQY
12	TRBV7-6	ASSLGQGPGELF
14	TRBV5-6	ASSLIRGSRRYEQY
13	TRBV5-1	ASSRRTGGNEKLF
11	TRBV4-2	ASSQAGYQPQH
11	TRBV6-6	ASSDRGNQPQH
15	TRBV30	AWSLRPGGTGYYEQY